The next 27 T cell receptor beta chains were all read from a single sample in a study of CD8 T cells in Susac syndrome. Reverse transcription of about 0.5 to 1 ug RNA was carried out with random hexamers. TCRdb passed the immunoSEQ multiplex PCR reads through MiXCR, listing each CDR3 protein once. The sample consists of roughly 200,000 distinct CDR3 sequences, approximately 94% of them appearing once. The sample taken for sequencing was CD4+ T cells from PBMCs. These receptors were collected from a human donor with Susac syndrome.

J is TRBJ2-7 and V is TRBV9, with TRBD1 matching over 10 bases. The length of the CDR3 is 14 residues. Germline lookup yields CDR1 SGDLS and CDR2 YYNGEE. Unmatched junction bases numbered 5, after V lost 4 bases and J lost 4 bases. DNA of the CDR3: TGTGCCAGCAGCAAAGGACAGGGGGTATACGAGCAGTACTTC. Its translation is CASSKGQGVYEQYF.

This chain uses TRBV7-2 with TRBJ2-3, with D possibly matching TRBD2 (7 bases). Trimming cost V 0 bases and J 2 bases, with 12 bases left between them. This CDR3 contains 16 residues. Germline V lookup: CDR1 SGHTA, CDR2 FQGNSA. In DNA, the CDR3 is TGTGCCAGCAGCTTAGCGCTCGGGGGGCTCACAGATACGCAGTATTTT. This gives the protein CASSLALGGLTDTQYF.

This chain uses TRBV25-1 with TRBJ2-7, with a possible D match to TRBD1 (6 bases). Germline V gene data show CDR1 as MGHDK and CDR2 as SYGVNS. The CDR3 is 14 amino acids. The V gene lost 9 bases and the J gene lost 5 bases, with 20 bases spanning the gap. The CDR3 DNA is TGTGCCAGTCACGACAGCCCCCCAGGGGACGAGCAGTACTTC. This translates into CASHDSPPGDEQYF.

This chain's CDR3 is CASSETGYEQYF. For the CDR3, the DNA is TGTGCCAGCAGTGAAACAGGATACGAGCAGTACTTC. This rearrangement joins TRBV2 to TRBJ2-7; perhaps TRBD1 as D (5 bases). The CDR3 has 12 amino acids. Germline V CDR1 and CDR2: SNHLY, FYNNEI. V was pared by 2 bases and J by 4 bases, with 6 bases between.

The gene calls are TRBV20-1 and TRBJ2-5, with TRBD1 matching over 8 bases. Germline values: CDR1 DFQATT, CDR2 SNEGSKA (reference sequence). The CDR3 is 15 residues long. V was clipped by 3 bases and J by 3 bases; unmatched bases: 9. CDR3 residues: CSASPPQTGEETQYF. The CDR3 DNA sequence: TGCAGTGCTAGCCCCCCACAGACAGGGGAAGAGACCCAGTACTTC.

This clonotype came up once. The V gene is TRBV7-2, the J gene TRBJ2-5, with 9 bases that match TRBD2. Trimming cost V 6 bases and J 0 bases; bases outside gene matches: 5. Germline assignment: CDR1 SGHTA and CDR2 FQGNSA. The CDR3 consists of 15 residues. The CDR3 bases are TGTGCCAGCAGTACTAGCGGGCAGTACCAAGAGACCCAGTACTTC. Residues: CASSTSGQYQETQYF.

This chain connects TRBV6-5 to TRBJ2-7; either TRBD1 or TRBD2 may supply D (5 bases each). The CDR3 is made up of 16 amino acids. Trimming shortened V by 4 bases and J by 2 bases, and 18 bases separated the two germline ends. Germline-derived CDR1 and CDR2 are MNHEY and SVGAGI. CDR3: CASSSPGTERTYEQYF. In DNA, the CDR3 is TGTGCCAGCAGTTCCCCCGGGACGGAAAGAACCTACGAGCAGTACTTC.

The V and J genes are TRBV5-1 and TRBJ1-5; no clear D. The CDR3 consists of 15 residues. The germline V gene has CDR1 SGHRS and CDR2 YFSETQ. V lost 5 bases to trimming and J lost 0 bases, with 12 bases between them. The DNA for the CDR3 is TGCGCCAGCAGTGTGGCCCCGAATAGCAATCAGCCCCAGCATTTT. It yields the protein CASSVAPNSNQPQHF. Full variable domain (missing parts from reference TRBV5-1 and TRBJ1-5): KAGVTQTPRYLIKTRGQQVTLSCSPISGHRSVSWYQQTPGQGLQFLFEYFSETQRNKGNFPGRFSGRQFSNSRSEMNVSTLELGDSALYLCASSVAPNSNQPQHFGDGTRLSIL.

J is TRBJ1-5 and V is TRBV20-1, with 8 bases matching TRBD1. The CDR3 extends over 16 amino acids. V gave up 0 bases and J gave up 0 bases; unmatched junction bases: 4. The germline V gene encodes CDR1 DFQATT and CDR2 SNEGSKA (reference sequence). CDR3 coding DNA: TGCAGTGCTAGAGATTTCCAGGGGGCTAGCAATCAGCCCCAGCATTTT. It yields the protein CSARDFQGASNQPQHF.

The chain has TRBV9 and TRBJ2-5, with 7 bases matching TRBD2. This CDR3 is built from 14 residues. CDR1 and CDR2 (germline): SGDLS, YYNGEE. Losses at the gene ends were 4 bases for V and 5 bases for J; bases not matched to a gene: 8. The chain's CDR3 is CASSSMSGAETQYF. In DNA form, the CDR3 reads TGTGCCAGCAGCTCCATGAGCGGGGCGGAGACCCAGTACTTC. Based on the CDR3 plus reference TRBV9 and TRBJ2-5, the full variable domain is DSGVTQTPKHLITATGQRVTLRCSPRSGDLSVYWYQQSLDQGLQFLIQYYNGEERAKGNILERFSAQQFPDLHSELNLSSLELGDSALYFCASSSMSGAETQYFGPGTRLLVL.

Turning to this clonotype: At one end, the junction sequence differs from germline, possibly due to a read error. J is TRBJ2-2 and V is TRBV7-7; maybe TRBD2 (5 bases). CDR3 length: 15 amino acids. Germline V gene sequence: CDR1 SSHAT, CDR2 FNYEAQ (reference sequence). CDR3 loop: CASSLVSSPTGELFF. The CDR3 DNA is TGTGCTAGCAGCTTAGTTTCTAGCCCCACCGGGGAGCTGTTTTTT.

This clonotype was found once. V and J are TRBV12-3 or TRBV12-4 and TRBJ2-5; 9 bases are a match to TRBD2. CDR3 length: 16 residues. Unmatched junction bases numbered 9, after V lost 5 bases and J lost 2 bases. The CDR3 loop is CASSQTSGNFQETQYF. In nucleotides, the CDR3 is TGTGCCAGCAGTCAGACTAGCGGAAACTTTCAAGAGACCCAGTACTTC.

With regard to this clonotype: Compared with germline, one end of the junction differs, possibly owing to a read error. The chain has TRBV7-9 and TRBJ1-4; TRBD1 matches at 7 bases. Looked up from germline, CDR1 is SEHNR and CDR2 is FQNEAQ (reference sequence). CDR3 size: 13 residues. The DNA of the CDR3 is TGTGCCAGCAGCTCGCGACAGGGTACCCCGTCTTCTTTT. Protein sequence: CASSSRQGTPSSF.

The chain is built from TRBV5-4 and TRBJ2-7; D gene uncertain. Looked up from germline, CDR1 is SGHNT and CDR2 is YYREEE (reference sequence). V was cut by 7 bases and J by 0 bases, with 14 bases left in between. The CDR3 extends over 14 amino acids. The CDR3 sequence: CASHSPDRSYEQYF. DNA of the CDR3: TGTGCCAGCCACTCCCCTGATCGCTCCTACGAGCAGTACTTC.

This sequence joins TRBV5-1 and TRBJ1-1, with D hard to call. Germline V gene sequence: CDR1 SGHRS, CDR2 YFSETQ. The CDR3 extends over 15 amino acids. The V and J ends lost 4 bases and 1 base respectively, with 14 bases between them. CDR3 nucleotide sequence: TGCGCCAGCAGCCCAATCTCGGTTGGGAACACTGAAGCTTTCTTT. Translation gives CASSPISVGNTEAFF.

The DNA of the CDR3 is TGCAGTGCTAGGGAAGGGACAGGGGACAATCAGCCCCAGCATTTT. Its translation is CSAREGTGDNQPQHF. The genes are TRBV20-1 and TRBJ1-5; TRBD1 aligns across 10 bases. This CDR3 region has 15 residues. J gave up 3 bases and V 3 bases, and 5 bases lay outside the gene matches. From germline, CDR1 is DFQATT and CDR2 SNEGSKA (reference sequence).

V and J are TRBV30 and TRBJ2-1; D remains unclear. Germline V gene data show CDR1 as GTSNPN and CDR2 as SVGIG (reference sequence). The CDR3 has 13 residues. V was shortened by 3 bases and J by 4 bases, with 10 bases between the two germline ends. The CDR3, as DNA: TGTGCCTGGAGCCCCGGACGGTACAATGAGCAGTTCTTC. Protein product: CAWSPGRYNEQFF.

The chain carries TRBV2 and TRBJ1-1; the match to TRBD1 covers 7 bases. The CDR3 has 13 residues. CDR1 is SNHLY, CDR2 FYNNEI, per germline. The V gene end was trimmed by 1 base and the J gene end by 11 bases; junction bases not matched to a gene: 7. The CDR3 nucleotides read TGTGCCAGCAGTGAAGAACAGGGGAAAATGGCTTTCTTT. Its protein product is CASSEEQGKMAFF.

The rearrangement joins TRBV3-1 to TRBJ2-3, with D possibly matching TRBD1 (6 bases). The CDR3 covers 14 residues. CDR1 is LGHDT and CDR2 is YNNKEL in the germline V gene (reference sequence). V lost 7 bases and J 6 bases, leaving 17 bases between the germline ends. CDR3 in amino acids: CASKEQGWRDTQYF. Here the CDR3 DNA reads TGTGCCAGCAAGGAACAGGGATGGAGGGATACGCAGTATTTT.

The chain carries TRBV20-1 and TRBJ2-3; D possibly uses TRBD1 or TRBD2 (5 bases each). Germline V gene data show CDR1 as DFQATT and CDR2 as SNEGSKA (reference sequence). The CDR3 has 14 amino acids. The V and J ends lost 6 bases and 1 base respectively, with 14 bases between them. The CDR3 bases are TGCAGTGCCGTACGAGGGGCGCGCACAGATACGCAGTATTTT. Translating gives CSAVRGARTDTQYF.

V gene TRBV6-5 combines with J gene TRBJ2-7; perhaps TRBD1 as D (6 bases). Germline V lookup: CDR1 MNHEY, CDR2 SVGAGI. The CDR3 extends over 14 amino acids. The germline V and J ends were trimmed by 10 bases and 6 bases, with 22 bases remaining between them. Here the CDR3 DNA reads TGTGCCATTCCGTCGACAGGCCACTGTCCCGAGCAGTACTTC. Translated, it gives CAIPSTGHCPEQYF.

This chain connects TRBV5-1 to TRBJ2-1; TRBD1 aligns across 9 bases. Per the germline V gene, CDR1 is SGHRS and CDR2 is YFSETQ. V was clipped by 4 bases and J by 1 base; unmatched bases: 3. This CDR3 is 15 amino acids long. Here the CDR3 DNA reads TGCGCCAGCAGCCAGGACAGGGGTTCCTACAATGAGCAGTTCTTC. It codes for CASSQDRGSYNEQFF.

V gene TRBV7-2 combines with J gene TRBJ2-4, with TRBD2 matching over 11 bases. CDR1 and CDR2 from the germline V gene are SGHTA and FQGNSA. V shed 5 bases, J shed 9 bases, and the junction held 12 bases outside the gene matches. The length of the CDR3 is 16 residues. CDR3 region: CASSPRLAGGQGIQYF. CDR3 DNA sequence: TGTGCCAGCAGCCCAAGATTAGCGGGGGGGCAGGGCATTCAGTACTTC.

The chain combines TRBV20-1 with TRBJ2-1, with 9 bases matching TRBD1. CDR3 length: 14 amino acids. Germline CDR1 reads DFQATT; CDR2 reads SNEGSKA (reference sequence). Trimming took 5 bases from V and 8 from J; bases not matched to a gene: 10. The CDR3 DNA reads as TGCAGTGCTGACAGACAGGGGGGTAGCGATGAGCAGTTCTTC. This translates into CSADRQGGSDEQFF.

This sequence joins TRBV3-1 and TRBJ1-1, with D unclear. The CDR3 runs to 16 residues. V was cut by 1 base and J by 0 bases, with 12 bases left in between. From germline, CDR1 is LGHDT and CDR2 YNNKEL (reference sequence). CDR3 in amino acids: CASSQGSIRMNTEAFF. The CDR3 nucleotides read TGTGCCAGCAGCCAAGGGTCGATAAGGATGAACACTGAAGCTTTCTTT.

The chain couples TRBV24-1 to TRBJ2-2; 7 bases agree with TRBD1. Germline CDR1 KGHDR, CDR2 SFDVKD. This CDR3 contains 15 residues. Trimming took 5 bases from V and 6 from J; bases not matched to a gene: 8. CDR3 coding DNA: TGTGCCACCAGTGCTCCCGAGGACAGGCCCGGGGAGCTGTTTTTT. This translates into CATSAPEDRPGELFF.

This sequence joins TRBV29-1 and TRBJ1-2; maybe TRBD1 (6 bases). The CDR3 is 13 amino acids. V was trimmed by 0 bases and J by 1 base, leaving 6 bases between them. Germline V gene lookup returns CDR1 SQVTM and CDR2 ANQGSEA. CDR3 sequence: CSVEEGGNYGYTF. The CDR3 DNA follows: TGCAGCGTTGAAGAAGGGGGTAACTATGGCTACACCTTC. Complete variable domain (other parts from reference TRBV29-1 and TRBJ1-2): SAVISQKPSRDICQRGTSLTIQCQVDSQVTMMFWYRQQPGQSLTLIATANQGSEATYESGFVIDKFPISRPNLTFSTLTVSNMSPEDSSIYLCSVEEGGNYGYTFGSGTRLTVV.